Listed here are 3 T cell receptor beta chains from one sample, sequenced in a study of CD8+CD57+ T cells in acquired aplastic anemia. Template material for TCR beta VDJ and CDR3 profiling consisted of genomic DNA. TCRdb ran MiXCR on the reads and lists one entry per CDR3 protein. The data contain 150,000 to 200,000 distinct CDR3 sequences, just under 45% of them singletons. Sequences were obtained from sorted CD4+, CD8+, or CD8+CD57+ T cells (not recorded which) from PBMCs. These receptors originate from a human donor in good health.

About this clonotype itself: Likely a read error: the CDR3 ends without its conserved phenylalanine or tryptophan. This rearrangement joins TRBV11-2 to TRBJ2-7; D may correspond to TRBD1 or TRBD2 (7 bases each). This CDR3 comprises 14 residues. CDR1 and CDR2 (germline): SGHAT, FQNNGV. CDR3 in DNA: TGCGCCAGCAGGGGAGGGGGCCAGACCTACGAGCAGTACTTA. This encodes CASRGGGQTYEQYL.

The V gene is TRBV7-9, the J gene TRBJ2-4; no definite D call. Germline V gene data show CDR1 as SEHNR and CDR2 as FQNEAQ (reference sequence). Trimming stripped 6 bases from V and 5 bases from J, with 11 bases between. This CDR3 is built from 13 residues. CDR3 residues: CASRRIDENIQYF. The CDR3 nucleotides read TGTGCCAGCAGAAGAATCGACGAAAACATTCAGTACTTC.

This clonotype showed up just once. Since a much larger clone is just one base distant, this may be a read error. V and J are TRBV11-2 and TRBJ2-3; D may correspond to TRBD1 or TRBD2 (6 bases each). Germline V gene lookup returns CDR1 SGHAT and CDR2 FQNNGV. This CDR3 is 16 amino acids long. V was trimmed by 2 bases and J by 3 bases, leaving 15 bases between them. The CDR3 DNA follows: TGTGCCAGCAGCTTAACCGGACCGGGGGCAACAGATACGCAGTATTTT. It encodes CASSLTGPGATDTQYF.